This entry lists 2 T cell receptor beta chains sequenced from one sample in a study of cytomegalovirus exposure and HLA in healthy donors. The PCR was carried out with 60 Vbeta primers and 13 Jbeta primers. Using immunoSEQ multiplex PCR, the repertoire was profiled, and TCRdb retains in-frame clones only, with some absent. This sample carries around 150,000 clones, approximately 79% of them seen once, and the ten largest clones take more than 4%. Sequencing was performed on PBMCs. The source of these receptors is a man aged 40-49 years in good health and CMV-seronegative.

The V call is TRBV27, the J call TRBJ2-5; 9 nucleotides match TRBD2. The J call may be incorrect, as the DNA end agrees better with TRBJ2-7. This CDR3 is built from 16 residues. Germline V gives CDR1 MNHEY, CDR2 SMNVEV (reference sequence). CDR3 protein: CASSFSQRGDYYEQYF. CDR3 DNA sequence: TGTGCCAGCAGTTTTTCCCAGCGGGGGGATTACTACGAGCAGTACTTC.

This rearrangement joins TRBV4-2 to TRBJ2-1; tentatively, D is TRBD2 (7 bases). V was trimmed by 6 bases and J by 7 bases, leaving 13 bases between them. CDR1 and CDR2 from the germline V gene are LGHNA and YNFKEQ. There are 13 residues in the CDR3. CDR3 in DNA: TGTGCCAGCAGGGTGGGGGGGCAGAATGAGCAGTTCTTC. This gives the protein CASRVGGQNEQFF.